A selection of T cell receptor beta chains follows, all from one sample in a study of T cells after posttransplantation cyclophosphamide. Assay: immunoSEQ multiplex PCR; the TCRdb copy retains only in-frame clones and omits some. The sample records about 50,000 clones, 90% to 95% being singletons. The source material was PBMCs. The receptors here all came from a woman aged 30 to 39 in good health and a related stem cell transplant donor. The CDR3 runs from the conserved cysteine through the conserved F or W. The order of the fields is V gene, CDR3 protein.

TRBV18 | CASSQQGTEAFF
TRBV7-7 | CASSNNGGGSEQFF
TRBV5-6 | CASSLRSLRQGSHEQYF
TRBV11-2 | CASSSRTGKSYNEQFF
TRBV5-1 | CASSIGQGGYNEQFF
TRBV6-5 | CASRREGGSPLHF
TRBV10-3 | CAGGQGYEQYF
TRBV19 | CASSGRGQETQYF
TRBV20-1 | CSASNRAEAFF
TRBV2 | CASSEPAGFIQYF
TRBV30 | CAWGFSGAYNEQFF
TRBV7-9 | CASRETGGAYTEKLFF
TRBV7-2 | CASSLNRGQGNEKLFF
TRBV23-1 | CASSQSRTGTGELFF
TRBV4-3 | CASRRRLRSGDSPLHF
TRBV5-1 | CASKGDNSPLHF
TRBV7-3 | CASRLDTRYNSPLHF
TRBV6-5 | CASSYSKSRDGYTF
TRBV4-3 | CASSQQYMNTEAFF
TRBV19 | CASRERTSGASTDTQYF
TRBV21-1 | CASTWGGLAGSKRETQYF
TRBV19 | CASSIPQRVPLSYSYNSPLHF
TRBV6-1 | CASSEGWANQPQHF
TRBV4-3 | CASRRGTQPDTDTQYF
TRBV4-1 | CASSQEFYAGIYGYTF
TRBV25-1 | CASSYGTGGAGANVLTF
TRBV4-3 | CASSPGGSNYGYTF
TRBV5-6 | CASSRGIAGDTQYF
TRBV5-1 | CASRTEPRAAEAFF
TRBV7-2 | CASSLAQGYTEAFF
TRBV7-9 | CASTPGFSEAFF
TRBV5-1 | CASSLLAGSSTDTQYF
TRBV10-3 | CAISSASGGPTYNEQFF
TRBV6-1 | CASSELWQAAYEQYF
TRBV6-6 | CASSIGQGNQPQHF
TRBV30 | CAWTTGGGQPQHF
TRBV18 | CASSSRGQGRAYEQYF
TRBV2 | CASSPPIVPYEQYF
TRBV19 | CASSKRDRVGTEAFF
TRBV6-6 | CASSYADSEAFF
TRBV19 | CASRSTRTGSGNTIYF
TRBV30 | CAWSPSSVQETQYF
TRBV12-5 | CARENRVAYEQYF
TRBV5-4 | CASSMTGSYNEQFF
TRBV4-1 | CASSQGFAGGPDTQYF
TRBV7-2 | CASSLMVGGNYEQYF
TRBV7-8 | CASSLDRDVLGNTIYF
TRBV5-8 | CASSLAGGRDTIYF
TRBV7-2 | CASSSDRGRNEQFF
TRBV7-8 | CASSHAPHRGQSGANVLTF
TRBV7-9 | CASSQGTALSYGYTF
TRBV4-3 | CASSQNRGETQYF
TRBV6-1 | CGAGSLGTGANVLTF
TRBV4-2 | CASSAGLTKETQYF
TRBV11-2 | CASSLGTASEQYF
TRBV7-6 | CASTQGPSGGGRPSTDTQYF
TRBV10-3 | CAISESTGGTEAFF
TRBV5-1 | CASSTPTGKDTGELFF
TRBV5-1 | CASSTQGNTEAFF